This record covers a single T cell receptor beta chain. The antigen is undetermined. This specimen comes from a study of cytomegalovirus exposure and HLA in healthy donors. Study-wide context: Genotyping of hundreds of donors showed that about 83% belonged to the Caucasian-associated ancestry cluster.

Trimming took 7 bases from V and 5 from J, leaving 10 bases between them. In germline, CDR1 is SGHDT, CDR2 YYEEEE. The CDR3 totals 12 residues. Overall study results and limits: For most TCR sequences rarity was the rule, although some public TCRs occurred in many donors.

PCR amplification relied on 60 Vbeta primers (plus 13 Jbeta primers). Profiling relied on immunoSEQ multiplex PCR, and the TCRdb table lists in-frame clones only, not all of them. The sample table sets out 130,000 or so clones. This chain joins TRBV5-6 and TRBJ2-1, with D possibly matching TRBD2 (6 bases). Material for sequencing was PBMCs. The sequence came from a woman younger than 30 in good health and CMV-seronegative. CDR3 in DNA: TGTGCCAGCTCCACGGGGGACAATGAGCAGTTCTTC. Its protein is CASSTGDNEQFF.